The clone carrying this TCR beta chain was counted at least ten times. Its antigen remains unidentified. The sample is drawn from a study of regulatory T cells in long-lasting Graves disease. Study as a whole: Antithyroid drug use was under 3 months in newly diagnosed Graves' patients. Notes on the study in general: There were preferences for TRBV28, TRBJ1-2 and TRBJ2-5 in persistent disease. Among persistent patients, a larger number of public clonotypes were shared (about 3,000) than among newly diagnosed patients (under 1,000).

Building of the TCR beta libraries involved iRepertoire HTBI primers and Arm-PCR of CDR3 regions. TCRdb used MiXCR to reprocess the multiplex PCR reads, holding one entry per CDR3 protein. This table has a few hundred thousand distinct CDR3 sequences, 20% to 25% appearing once. Germline V gene lookup returns CDR1 SGHTA and CDR2 FQGNSA. The V and J ends lost 4 bases and 1 base respectively, with 9 bases between them. The CDR3 runs 14 residues. The time point denotes: newly diagnosed GD, antithyroid drugs for less than 3 months. Researchers made the TCR library from RNA that was extracted from PBMCs. V is TRBV7-2 and J is TRBJ2-3; D not certain. Specimen: peripheral blood mononuclear cells (PBMCs), collected at new diagnosis, from a patient treated with antithyroid drugs. The sequence was obtained from a female donor with Graves disease. CDR3 loop: CASSSVSRTDTQYF. As DNA, the CDR3 is TGTGCCAGCAGCTCCGTGTCCCGCACAGATACGCAGTATTTT.